One T cell receptor beta chain is described in this entry. Its cognate antigen is unknown. These data come from a study of shared clonotypes between healthy human individuals. Study-wide results and limits: Naive CD4 clonotypes overlapped across a few donors at around 4.8%. It was the non-shared clonotypes that had lower generation probabilities than clonotypes shared by all four donors.

The germline CDR1 and CDR2 sequences are MGHRA and YSYEKL. V was trimmed by 3 bases and J by 8 bases, leaving 16 bases between them. The CDR3 is made up of 15 amino acids. Only CD45RO-negative cells positively selected for CCR7 counted as naive CD8 cells, so terminally differentiated effector memory CD45RA+ cells were excluded. Assay execution proceeded at the deep level. Each subset's genomic DNA was shared equally among a number of immunoSEQ plates. The protocol was immunoSEQ multiplex PCR, while the TCRdb copy is restricted to in-frame clones and leaves out a portion. The repertoire consists of more than 2 million clones, with approximately 94% occurring once and the leading ten covering roughly 1.1%.

The chain recombines TRBV4-1 with TRBJ1-4; D gene uncertain. The sequencing input was naive CD8+ T cells sorted from blood. The sequence was obtained from a man aged 18 to 35 in good health. CDR3 amino acids: CASSHPPGDREKLFF. As DNA, the CDR3 is TGCGCCAGCAGCCACCCACCTGGGGATCGAGAAAAACTGTTTTTT.